This T cell receptor (beta chain) was identified during a study of patients and donors after allogeneic stem cell transplantation. TCRdb fed the RT-PCR reads into MiXCR, producing one record per CDR3 protein. The data contain 100,000 to 120,000 distinct CDR3 sequences, about a third of them singletons. The CDR3 has 16 amino acids. Germline lookup yields CDR1 LGHDT and CDR2 YNNKEL (reference sequence). V dropped 2 bases and J dropped 6 bases, with 17 bases sitting between them. V usage is TRBV3-1 and J usage is TRBJ2-1; D assignment may be TRBD1 or TRBD2 (5 bases each). The TCR sequence derives from a human donor who was either an allogeneic HSCT recipient or a stem cell or donor lymphocyte infusion donor (not recorded which). It is not recorded whose cells these are; they may come from a transplant donor. Sequenced input: blood, either unsorted or a sorted T cell fraction (not recorded which). The CDR3 DNA reads as TGTGCCAGCAGCCAACCCCCGGGACGGAATATCAATGAGCAGTTCTTC. Its protein product is CASSQPPGRNINEQFF.